This TCR beta chain was retrieved from a study of OX40 agonist ivuxolimab in advanced cancers. This clone was counted only a few times. Its specificity is unknown. The table came from immunoSEQ multiplex PCR; TCRdb's copy has only in-frame clones and leaves some out. The repertoire holds approximately 68,000 clones, with 88% as singletons. Germline CDR1 is MNHNY and CDR2 is SVGAGI (reference sequence). V was clipped by 4 bases and J by 4 bases; unmatched bases: 2. The CDR3 runs 13 residues. Study outcomes and limitations: Within 6 weeks, CD4+ and CD8+ blood T cells expanded clonally at 0.1 to 3.0 mg/kg.

The sample in question was CD4+ or CD8+ T cells sorted from blood, obtained in a trial of the OX40 agonist ivuxolimab. The receptor was isolated from an adult with an advanced solid tumor such as melanoma, head and neck, liver or kidney cancer. The chain couples TRBV6-6 to TRBJ1-2; 8 positions match TRBD1. CDR3 nucleotide sequence: TGTGCCAGCAGTTTTGGACAGGGCTATGGCTACACCTTC. It yields the protein CASSFGQGYGYTF.